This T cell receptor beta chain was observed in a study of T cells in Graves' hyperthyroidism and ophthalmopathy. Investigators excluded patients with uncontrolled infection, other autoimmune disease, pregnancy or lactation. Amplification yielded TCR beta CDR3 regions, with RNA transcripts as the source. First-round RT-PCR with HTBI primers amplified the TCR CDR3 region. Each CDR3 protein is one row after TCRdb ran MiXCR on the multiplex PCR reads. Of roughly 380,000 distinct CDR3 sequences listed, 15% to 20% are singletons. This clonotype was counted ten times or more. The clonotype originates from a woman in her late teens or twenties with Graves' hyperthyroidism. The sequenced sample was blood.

Here the CDR3 DNA reads TGTGCCAGCAGTTTAGGAACCGGGCAGACCGGGGAGCTGTTTTTT. Protein: CASSLGTGQTGELFF. The rearrangement joins TRBV27 to TRBJ2-2; D remains unclear. This CDR3 comprises 15 residues. V lost 2 bases to trimming and J lost 5 bases, with 12 bases between them. Germline V gene data show CDR1 as MNHEY and CDR2 as SMNVEV (reference sequence).